These T cell receptor beta chains were read from a single sample in a study of cytomegalovirus exposure and HLA in healthy donors. TCRdb's copy holds only in-frame clones and misses some; the assay was immunoSEQ multiplex PCR. The repertoire holds 70,000 to 100,000 clones, with roughly 69% as singletons. Sequencing input: PBMCs. These receptors came from a man in his forties or fifties in good health and CMV-seronegative. The CDR3 runs from the conserved cysteine through the conserved F or W. Each record gives: V gene, J gene, clone size, D gene, CDR3 DNA, CDR3 protein. D genes are given only for firm matches. Clone size is shown for a subset of rows, as once, few, many or a class of expanded clone.

V: TRBV18
J: TRBJ1-4
size: NA
D: NA
DNA: TGTGCCAGCTCACCTCCGGGGTTGGATAATGAAAAACTGTTTTTT
CDR3: CASSPPGLDNEKLFF

V: TRBV7-2
J: TRBJ1-2
size: NA
D: NA
DNA: TGTGCCAGCAGTGGGGGGGCCAACTATGGCTACACCTTC
CDR3: CASSGGANYGYTF

V: TRBV7-2
J: TRBJ1-1
size: NA
D: TRBD1
DNA: TGTGCCAGCAGTTATTACAGGGGAGGAACTGAAGCTTTCTTT
CDR3: CASSYYRGGTEAFF

V: TRBV9
J: TRBJ2-5
size: NA
D: NA
DNA: TGTGCCAGCAGCAAGAAGGGGCTCAGGACCCAGTACTTC
CDR3: CASSKKGLRTQYF

V: TRBV7-7
J: TRBJ2-5
size: NA
D: TRBD2
DNA: TGTGCTAGCAGACCTAGCGGGAGCGATGAGACCCAGTACTTC
CDR3: CASRPSGSDETQYF

V: TRBV5-1
J: TRBJ1-3
size: NA
D: NA
DNA: TGCGCCAGCAGCTTGGAGGGAGGTACTGGAAACACCATATATTTT
CDR3: CASSLEGGTGNTIYF

V: TRBV6-1
J: TRBJ1-3
size: NA
D: TRBD1
DNA: TGTGCCAGCAGGACCGGGACAGCCTCTGGAAACACCATATATTTT
CDR3: CASRTGTASGNTIYF

V: TRBV7-9
J: TRBJ2-7
size: NA
D: TRBD1
DNA: TGTGCCAGCAGCCTCAGGGACAGGGGCTTAGGAGAGCAGTACTTC
CDR3: CASSLRDRGLGEQYF

V: TRBV5-6
J: TRBJ1-4
size: few
D: NA
DNA: TGTGCCAGCAGCCTCCGTAATGAAAAACTGTTTTTT
CDR3: CASSLRNEKLFF

V: TRBV5-1
J: TRBJ2-7
size: NA
D: NA
DNA: TGCGCCAGCAGCTTGCGGGACACCCAGGGGTACGAGCAGTACTTC
CDR3: CASSLRDTQGYEQYF

V: TRBV5-4
J: TRBJ1-6
size: NA
D: TRBD1
DNA: TGTGCCAGCAGCTGGGGGACAGGGAATTCACCCCTCCACTTT
CDR3: CASSWGTGNSPLHF

V: TRBV5-1
J: TRBJ2-2
size: NA
D: NA
DNA: TGCGCCAGCAGCTCTCTGGGGTGGGGGCGGACCGGGGAGCTGTTTTTT
CDR3: CASSSLGWGRTGELFF

V: TRBV15
J: TRBJ1-1
size: NA
D: TRBD1
DNA: TGTGCCACCAGCTCCGGGACAGGGGCCCTTGAAGCTTTCTTT
CDR3: CATSSGTGALEAFF

V: TRBV6-1
J: TRBJ1-4
size: NA
D: NA
DNA: TGTGCCAGCAGTCTCAGGGCGATTAATGAAAAACTGTTTTTT
CDR3: CASSLRAINEKLFF

V: TRBV5-1
J: TRBJ2-2
size: NA
D: NA
DNA: TGCGCCAGCAGCTTGTCAGTGGCGGGACCCACCGGGGAGCTGTTTTTT
CDR3: CASSLSVAGPTGELFF

V: TRBV27
J: TRBJ1-2
size: NA
D: NA
DNA: TGTGCCAGCAGTTACGCGGGGGCCCATGGCTACACCTTC
CDR3: CASSYAGAHGYTF

V: TRBV4-2
J: TRBJ2-2
size: NA
D: NA
DNA: TGTGCCAGCAGCCAAGAAAGTGGAGGGGGCGGGACCGGGGAGCTGTTTTTT
CDR3: CASSQESGGGGTGELFF

V: TRBV4-2
J: TRBJ2-5
size: NA
D: NA
DNA: TGTGCCAGCAGCCTCGTAGGGACTAGAAGGGGGCCAACGGGAGAGACCCAGTACTTC
CDR3: CASSLVGTRRGPTGETQYF

V: TRBV6-6
J: TRBJ1-4
size: NA
D: NA
DNA: TGTGCCAGCACCACAGACGACCGCCCGTTGTTTTTT
CDR3: CASTTDDRPLFF

V: TRBV28
J: TRBJ2-1
size: few
D: TRBD1
DNA: TGTGCCAGCGGGTCCGACAGGGTAGGCAATGAGCAGTTCTTC
CDR3: CASGSDRVGNEQFF

V: TRBV19
J: TRBJ1-5
size: NA
D: NA
DNA: TGTGCCAGTAGCCTAATAGTGGGGCAGGGACAGCCCCAGCATTTT
CDR3: CASSLIVGQGQPQHF

V: TRBV5-1
J: TRBJ2-3
size: NA
D: TRBD2
DNA: TGCGCCAGCAGCTCCGGCGGGCTAGCGGGGGGTAGCACAGATACGCAGTATTTT
CDR3: CASSSGGLAGGSTDTQYF

V: TRBV5-8
J: TRBJ2-1
size: NA
D: TRBD2
DNA: TGTGCCAGCAGCTTGGTTGCGGGAGGTCCCCGAGGTGTCGAGCAGTTCTTC
CDR3: CASSLVAGGPRGVEQFF

V: TRBV7-2
J: TRBJ2-7
size: NA
D: NA
DNA: TGTGCCAGCAGCTTACAGGGGTACGAGCAGTACTTC
CDR3: CASSLQGYEQYF

V: TRBV18
J: TRBJ1-5
size: NA
D: TRBD1
DNA: TGTGCCAGCTCACCATTTAGGACAGGGAGCAATCAGCCCCAGCATTTT
CDR3: CASSPFRTGSNQPQHF

V: TRBV15
J: TRBJ1-5
size: few
D: TRBD1
DNA: TGTGCCACCAGCAGAGGGGGCCCGGGACAGGGATCAAATCAGCCCCAGCATTTT
CDR3: CATSRGGPGQGSNQPQHF

V: TRBV6-5
J: TRBJ1-2
size: NA
D: NA
DNA: TGTGCCAGCAGTTACTCTGGGGCTCCCTATGGCTACACCTTC
CDR3: CASSYSGAPYGYTF

V: TRBV5-6
J: TRBJ1-1
size: NA
D: NA
DNA: TGTGCCAGCAGCTTGGTGTCCCTCACTGAAGCTTTCTTT
CDR3: CASSLVSLTEAFF

V: TRBV11-1
J: TRBJ2-5
size: once
D: TRBD1
DNA: TGTGCCAGCAGCTTTTTACAGGGGGGTCGAGAGACCCAGTACTTC
CDR3: CASSFLQGGRETQYF

V: TRBV20-1
J: TRBJ1-3
size: NA
D: NA
DNA: TGCAGTGCTAGAGTTATGAACACCATATATTTT
CDR3: CSARVMNTIYF

V: TRBV5-4
J: TRBJ2-1
size: few
D: NA
DNA: TGTGCCAGCAGCTTGGGCGTGGGGGGATACAATGAGCAGTTCTTC
CDR3: CASSLGVGGYNEQFF

V: TRBV7-2
J: TRBJ2-2
size: NA
D: NA
DNA: TGTGCCAGCAGCTTTGTAGCGAACACCGGGGAGCTGTTTTTT
CDR3: CASSFVANTGELFF

V: TRBV5-1
J: TRBJ2-3
size: NA
D: NA
DNA: TGCGCCAGCAGCTTGAGCCAGGGGAGTTTATATTTT
CDR3: CASSLSQGSLYF

V: TRBV28
J: TRBJ1-5
size: NA
D: TRBD1
DNA: TGTGCCAGCAGGAACAGGGGCCAGCCCCAGCATTTT
CDR3: CASRNRGQPQHF

V: TRBV2
J: TRBJ2-6
size: NA
D: TRBD2
DNA: TGTGCCAGCAGTGAAGTAGGGAGGGCTGGGGCCAACGTCCTGACTTTC
CDR3: CASSEVGRAGANVLTF

V: TRBV30
J: TRBJ2-1
size: once
D: TRBD2
DNA: TGTGCCTGGAATCAGCGGGGGGCTTACTACAATGAGCAGTTCTTC
CDR3: CAWNQRGAYYNEQFF

V: TRBV14
J: TRBJ2-1
size: once
D: TRBD1
DNA: TGTGCCAGCAGCCAGGTTGACAGGGGTAAGCAGTTCTTC
CDR3: CASSQVDRGKQFF

V: TRBV4-2
J: TRBJ1-4
size: NA
D: TRBD1
DNA: TGTGCCAGCAGCCTTCCGGGACAGGGAGTGACACTGTTTTTT
CDR3: CASSLPGQGVTLFF

V: TRBV7-9
J: TRBJ1-4
size: few
D: TRBD1
DNA: TGTGCCAGCAGGGGGACAGACGAAAAACTGTTTTTT
CDR3: CASRGTDEKLFF

V: TRBV29-1
J: TRBJ2-2
size: few
D: NA
DNA: TGCAGCGGCGGGACCCAACTTACCGGGGAGCTGTTTTTT
CDR3: CSGGTQLTGELFF